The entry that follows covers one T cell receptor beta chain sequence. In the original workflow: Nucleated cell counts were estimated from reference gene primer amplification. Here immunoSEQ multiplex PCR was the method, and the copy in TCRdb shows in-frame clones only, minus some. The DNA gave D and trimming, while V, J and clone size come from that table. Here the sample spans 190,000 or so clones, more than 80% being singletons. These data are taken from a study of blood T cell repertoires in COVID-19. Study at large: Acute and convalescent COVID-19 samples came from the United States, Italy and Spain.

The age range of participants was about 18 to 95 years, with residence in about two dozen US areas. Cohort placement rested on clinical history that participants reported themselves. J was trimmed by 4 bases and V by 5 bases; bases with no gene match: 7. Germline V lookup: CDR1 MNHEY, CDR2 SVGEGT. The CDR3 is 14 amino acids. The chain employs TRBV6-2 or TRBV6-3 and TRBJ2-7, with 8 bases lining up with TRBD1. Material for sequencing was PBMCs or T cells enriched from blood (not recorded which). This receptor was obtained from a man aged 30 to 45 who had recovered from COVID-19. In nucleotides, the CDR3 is TGTGCCAGCAGTAGGACAGGGAGCGCGTACGAGCAGTACTTC. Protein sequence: CASSRTGSAYEQYF.